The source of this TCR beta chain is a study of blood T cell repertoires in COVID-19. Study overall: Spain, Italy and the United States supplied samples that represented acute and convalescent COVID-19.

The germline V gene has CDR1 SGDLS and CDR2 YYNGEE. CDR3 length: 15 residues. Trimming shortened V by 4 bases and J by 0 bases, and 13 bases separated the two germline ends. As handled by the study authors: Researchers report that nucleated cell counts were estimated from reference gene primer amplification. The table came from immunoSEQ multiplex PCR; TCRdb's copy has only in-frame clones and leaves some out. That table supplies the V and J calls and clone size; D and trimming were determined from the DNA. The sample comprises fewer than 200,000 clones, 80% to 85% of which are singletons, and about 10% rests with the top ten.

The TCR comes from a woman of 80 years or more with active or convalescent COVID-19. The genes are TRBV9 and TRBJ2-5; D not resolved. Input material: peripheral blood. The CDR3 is CASSPSARYQETQYF. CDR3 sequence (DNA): TGTGCCAGCAGCCCCTCTGCCCGGTACCAAGAGACCCAGTACTTC.